The subject of this entry is one TCR beta chain. These data originate in a study of control samples from healthy donors and cancer patients. CDR3 length: 15 amino acids. V lost 10 bases and J lost 1; bases outside the gene matches: 8. The germline V gene encodes CDR1 MNHEY and CDR2 SVGAGI. Libraries were prepared by immunoSEQ multiplex PCR; TCRdb keeps only in-frame clonotypes and omits some of them. The sample consists of 100,000 to 150,000 clones, 80% to 95% of them appearing once. The chain joins TRBV6-5 to TRBJ2-5; 11 bases fit TRBD2. This clonotype was sampled from a man aged 18 to 29 in good health. The sample taken for sequencing was blood. In nucleotides, the CDR3 is TGTGCCACGCGATTAGCGGGGGGGATCCAAGAGACCCAGTACTTC. The encoded protein is CATRLAGGIQETQYF.